The rows below give T cell receptor beta chains drawn from one sample of a study of blood T cell repertoires in COVID-19. Repertoires were generated with immunoSEQ multiplex PCR, while TCRdb's copy carries only in-frame clones and drops some. The data show about 150,000 clones, roughly 89% seen once. Sequenced material: peripheral blood. These receptors were obtained from a man in his sixties with active or convalescent COVID-19. The CDR3 runs from the conserved cysteine through the conserved F or W. The D gene is left open where the match is weak. Size tells how often a clone was seen (once, few, many) or the class of an expanded clone, and some rows leave it out.

clone_size	d_call	v_call	j_call	cdr3_nt	cdr3_aa
.	TRBD1	TRBV19	TRBJ1-1	TGTGCCAGTAAGGACAGGCCGAACACTGAAGCTTTCTTT	CASKDRPNTEAFF
once	TRBD2	TRBV11-3	TRBJ2-1	TGTGCCAGCAGCTTAGGTATGACTAGCGGGAGTATCGATGAGCAGTTCTTC	CASSLGMTSGSIDEQFF
.	TRBD2	TRBV4-1	TRBJ2-5	TGCGCCAGCAGCCCCGGGGCCGGAGTTTTGACTAGCGGGCAAGAGACCCAGTACTTC	CASSPGAGVLTSGQETQYF
.	.	TRBV19	TRBJ1-1	TGTGCCAGTAGAAGCCTCAAACAGGGCTGGAGCACTGAAGCTTTCTTT	CASRSLKQGWSTEAFF
.	TRBD1	TRBV19	TRBJ2-1	TGTGCCAGTACAAACAGGGGGCTAACGAATGAGCAGTTCTTC	CASTNRGLTNEQFF
.	TRBD1	TRBV6-5	TRBJ1-4	TGTGCCAGCAGGAGGACAGGGGGCGTTGAAAAACTGTTTTTT	CASRRTGGVEKLFF
.	.	TRBV7-2	TRBJ2-6	TGTGCCAGCAGCTCCTCCCTAGTGTCAGGGGCCAACGTCCTGACTTTC	CASSSSLVSGANVLTF
.	.	TRBV5-1	TRBJ2-3	TGCGCCAGCAGTCCGTTGAGCACAGATACGCAGTATTTT	CASSPLSTDTQYF
.	TRBD1	TRBV5-1	TRBJ1-4	TGCGCCAGCAGCCCGGGACAGCCTAATGAAAAACTGTTTTTT	CASSPGQPNEKLFF
.	TRBD1	TRBV7-2	TRBJ1-2	TGTGCCAGCAATCCGGACAGGACTAACTATGGCTACACCTTC	CASNPDRTNYGYTF
.	TRBD2	TRBV5-1	TRBJ2-1	TGCGCCAGCAGCCCTATGACTAGCGGGGGGGTTAATGAGCAGTTCTTC	CASSPMTSGGVNEQFF
once	TRBD1	TRBV23-1	TRBJ1-1	TGCGCCAGCAGTCCTATGGGGACAGGGTACACTGAAGCTTTCTTT	CASSPMGTGYTEAFF
few	.	TRBV5-1	TRBJ2-7	TGCGCCAGCAGCACGAGACAGTCTCTGTCCTACGAGCAGTACTTC	CASSTRQSLSYEQYF
once	TRBD2	TRBV6-6	TRBJ2-1	TGTGCCAGCATGAAGGCGGGGGGCCACTCCTACAATGAGCAGTTCTTC	CASMKAGGHSYNEQFF
.	.	TRBV28	TRBJ2-7	TGTGCCAGCCGATATTCCGGGGTCCCCTACGAGCAGTACTTC	CASRYSGVPYEQYF
.	TRBD1	TRBV19	TRBJ1-2	TGTGCCAGTAGTAGGGACAGGGATTCGGACTATGGCTACACCTTC	CASSRDRDSDYGYTF
.	.	TRBV3-1/TRBV3-2	TRBJ2-7	TGTGCCAGCAGCCAAGGGCAGTCCCGCGAGCAGTACTTC	CASSQGQSREQYF
.	.	TRBV19	TRBJ1-2	TGTGCCAGTAGGCGTACAGGGCCAGGCAGTGGCTACACCTTC	CASRRTGPGSGYTF
once	TRBD2	TRBV11-3	TRBJ2-2	TGTGCCAGCAGCTCCGGGACTAGCCTTACCGGGGAGCTGTTTTTT	CASSSGTSLTGELFF
.	.	TRBV6-4	TRBJ1-1	TGTGCCAGCAGTGCCAGGGGTCGGAGCACTGAAGCTTTCTTT	CASSARGRSTEAFF
.	.	TRBV21-1	TRBJ2-6	TGTGCCAGCAGCAAACCCTTCGAAGGGGGTCGAGGACGGACTAGCTCTGGGGCCAACGTCCTGACTTTC	CASSKPFEGGRGRTSSGANVLTF
.	.	TRBV2	TRBJ2-3	TGTGCCAGCAGACCTCAGGGAATTGGTGATACGCAGTATTTT	CASRPQGIGDTQYF
.	.	TRBV19	TRBJ1-4	TGTGCCAGTAGTCTGGACTCTCAGCGGGAAAAACTGTTTTTT	CASSLDSQREKLFF
.	.	TRBV5-1	TRBJ2-2	TGCGCCAGCAGCCTGAAGGGGGGGCTTGACACCGGGGAGCTGTTTTTT	CASSLKGGLDTGELFF
few	.	TRBV4-3	TRBJ1-4	TGCGCCAGCAGCCAAGTCTTGCGCCCCAAAGAAAAACTGTTTTTT	CASSQVLRPKEKLFF